These 6 T cell receptor beta chains were all obtained from the same sample, sequenced in a study of control samples from healthy donors and cancer patients. Clones were sequenced by immunoSEQ multiplex PCR, and TCRdb holds only the in-frame ones, with some missing. The sample carries almost 90,000 clones, 85% recorded once. The sample consisted of blood. Receptor source: a woman aged 40 to 50 in good health.

This clone has only one observation. The chain combines TRBV18 with TRBJ2-5; weak D call: TRBD1 (5 bases). Germline V CDR1 and CDR2: KGHSH, LQKENI. With 0 bases removed from V and 2 bases from J, the gap between germline ends came to 10 bases. CDR3 length equals 15 residues. CDR3 sequence reads: CASSPPLTVQETQYF. The CDR3, as DNA: TGTGCCAGCTCACCACCGTTGACAGTACAAGAGACCCAGTACTTC. Full variable domain (missing parts from reference TRBV18 and TRBJ2-5): NAGVMQNPRHLVRRRGQEARLRCSPMKGHSHVYWYRQLPEEGLKFMVYLQKENIIDESGMPKERFSAEFPKEGPSILRIQQVVRGDSAAYFCASSPPLTVQETQYFGPGTRLLVL.

This clone was seen once. V usage is TRBV27 and J usage is TRBJ1-2; 7 nucleotides line up with TRBD1. The CDR3 spans 14 residues. Germline lookup yields CDR1 MNHEY and CDR2 SMNVEV (reference sequence). V was clipped by 0 bases and J by 7 bases; unmatched bases: 5. CDR3 sequence reads: CASSLSDRAGGYTF. The CDR3 region has the DNA TGTGCCAGCAGTTTATCTGACAGGGCGGGTGGCTACACCTTC.

The chain recombines TRBV4-2 with TRBJ1-2; D may be TRBD1 (5 bases). Germline V gene data show CDR1 as LGHNA and CDR2 as YNFKEQ. V lost 2 bases and J 6 bases, leaving 16 bases between the germline ends. CDR3 length equals 15 residues. The CDR3: CASSQSGRLEDGYTF. The CDR3 DNA reads TGTGCCAGCAGCCAATCGGGACGCCTCGAGGATGGCTACACCTTC.

The chain recombines TRBV19 with TRBJ1-3; 8 nucleotides align to TRBD1. V dropped 7 bases and J dropped 0; count of bases not matched to a gene: 8. Germline V gene data show CDR1 as LNHDA and CDR2 as SQIVND (reference sequence). There are 16 residues in the CDR3. The CDR3: CASMRQGTLSGNTIYF. The CDR3 bases are TGTGCCAGTATGCGACAGGGGACCCTCTCTGGAAACACCATATATTTT.

This clone was observed once. The V gene is TRBV4-2, the J gene TRBJ2-1, with a possible D match to TRBD2 (7 bases). The CDR3 runs to 16 residues. Trimming left V 0 bases short and J 0 bases short, with 9 bases between. Per the germline V gene, CDR1 is LGHNA and CDR2 is YNFKEQ. The CDR3 sequence: CASSQEGGPSYNEQFF. The CDR3 nucleotides read TGTGCCAGCAGCCAAGAGGGGGGGCCCTCCTACAATGAGCAGTTCTTC.

The CDR3 nucleotides are TGTGCCAGCAGCTTTGCGGGGAATGGGGAAGCTTTCTTT. Translated, it gives CASSFAGNGEAFF. This chain connects TRBV7-2 to TRBJ1-1; D remains ambiguous. Germline V gene lookup returns CDR1 SGHTA and CDR2 FQGNSA. Trimming took 3 bases from V and 8 from J, leaving 13 bases between them. The CDR3 loop spans 13 amino acids.